A selection of T cell receptor beta chains follows, all from one sample in a study of T cell responses to AZD1222 COVID-19 vaccine. The table came from immunoSEQ multiplex PCR; TCRdb's copy has only in-frame clones and leaves some out. Counted here are more than 250,000 clones, over 85% occurring once; the ten biggest clones make up 0.55%. The material sequenced was peripheral blood, taken on day 0 of AZD1222 vaccination. The receptors derive from an adult in good health. Each CDR3 is given with its conserved first and last residue. Each record gives: CDR3 length, D gene, V gene, clone size, J gene, CDR3 protein, CDR3 DNA. D genes are given only for firm matches. The listing skips clone size in some rows; elsewhere it reads once, few, many or a size class.

14	TRBD2	TRBV7-9	once	TRBJ2-3	CASSYRLAPDTQYF	TGTGCCAGCAGCTACAGACTAGCCCCAGATACGCAGTATTTT
13	-	TRBV6-5	once	TRBJ2-2	CASVLARTGELFF	TGTGCCAGCGTACTAGCAAGGACCGGGGAGCTGTTTTTT
15	TRBD1	TRBV18	-	TRBJ2-2	CASSPGQGGTGELFF	TGTGCCAGCTCACCCGGACAGGGTGGTACCGGGGAGCTGTTTTTT
14	-	TRBV7-8	once	TRBJ2-1	CASSPAVSYNEQFF	TGTGCCAGCAGCCCCGCAGTCTCCTACAATGAGCAGTTCTTC
15	-	TRBV27	-	TRBJ2-7	CASSPIDTNGYEQYF	TGTGCCAGCAGTCCTATTGACACGAATGGCTACGAGCAGTACTTC
14	-	TRBV6-5	-	TRBJ2-3	CASSYGPGTRAQYF	TGTGCCAGCAGTTACGGCCCCGGGACTCGGGCGCAGTATTTT
15	-	TRBV19	-	TRBJ1-4	CASSRLGLTNEKLFF	TGTGCCAGTAGCCGACTGGGTTTAACTAATGAAAAACTGTTTTTT
17	TRBD2	TRBV7-8	-	TRBJ2-7	CASRPGLAGAPAYEQYF	TGTGCCAGCAGACCGGGACTAGCGGGAGCGCCCGCCTACGAGCAGTACTTC
14	TRBD1	TRBV5-1	-	TRBJ2-7	CASSTRQGANEQYF	TGCGCCAGCAGCACAAGACAGGGGGCCAACGAGCAGTACTTC
13	-	TRBV19	-	TRBJ1-1	CASSNDRRSEAFF	TGTGCCAGTAGTAACGACCGGAGGTCTGAAGCTTTCTTT
14	TRBD1	TRBV6-2/TRBV6-3	-	TRBJ2-7	CASSYMDRGHEQYF	TGTGCCAGCAGTTACATGGACAGGGGCCACGAGCAGTACTTC
14	-	TRBV10-2	-	TRBJ2-2	CASSVITDTGELFF	TGCGCCAGCAGTGTAATTACAGACACCGGGGAGCTGTTTTTT
13	TRBD2	TRBV9	-	TRBJ2-2	CASSVGGTGELFF	TGTGCCAGCAGCGTCGGGGGGACCGGGGAGCTGTTTTTT
11	-	TRBV19	once	TRBJ1-1	CASSIPGQAFF	TGTGCCAGTAGTATTCCTGGGCAAGCTTTCTTT
17	TRBD1	TRBV9	-	TRBJ1-1	CASSVGGQEYRNTEAFF	TGTGCCAGCAGCGTAGGAGGACAGGAGTATCGGAACACTGAAGCTTTCTTT
15	-	TRBV9	-	TRBJ2-5	CASSVVEGPQETQYF	TGTGCCAGCAGCGTAGTGGAGGGCCCCCAAGAGACCCAGTACTTC
15	TRBD1	TRBV5-1	-	TRBJ1-1	CASSFSGTGGDEAFF	TGCGCCAGCAGCTTTTCCGGGACAGGGGGTGATGAAGCTTTCTTT
18	TRBD2	TRBV9	-	TRBJ2-3	CASSPPREGGRSSDTQYF	TGTGCCAGCAGCCCCCCTAGGGAAGGCGGGAGAAGCTCAGATACGCAGTATTTT
14	-	TRBV7-2	-	TRBJ1-6	CASSLEGHNSPLHF	TGTGCCAGCAGCTTAGAGGGCCATAATTCACCCCTCCACTTT
16	TRBD1	TRBV5-8	-	TRBJ2-7	CASSLYRGQGGDEQYF	TGTGCCAGCAGCTTGTACCGCGGACAGGGCGGCGACGAGCAGTACTTC
13	-	TRBV11-2	-	TRBJ2-7	CASSLRSAYEQYF	TGTGCCAGCAGCTTAAGGTCAGCCTACGAGCAGTACTTC
17	-	TRBV5-4	once	TRBJ2-2	CASSPEGGGLRTGELFF	TGTGCCAGCAGCCCCGAGGGAGGCGGTCTCAGGACCGGGGAGCTGTTTTTT
15	TRBD2	TRBV5-1	-	TRBJ2-1	CASSFGLADYNEQFF	TGCGCCAGCAGCTTTGGACTAGCGGATTACAATGAGCAGTTCTTC
12	-	TRBV28	-	TRBJ2-2	CASSLRVGELFF	TGTGCCAGCAGTTTAAGGGTCGGGGAGCTGTTTTTT
13	-	TRBV3-1/TRBV3-2	-	TRBJ1-2	CASSSGRGAGYTF	TGTGCCAGCAGCTCAGGTCGGGGGGCCGGCTACACCTTC
15	TRBD2	TRBV7-2	-	TRBJ2-1	CASLGRAGGHDEQFF	TGTGCCAGCCTCGGGCGAGCGGGAGGGCACGATGAGCAGTTCTTC
14	TRBD2	TRBV2	-	TRBJ2-2	CASSRTRPPGELFF	TGTGCCAGCAGCCGGACTAGGCCCCCCGGGGAGCTGTTTTTT
13	TRBD1	TRBV7-9	-	TRBJ2-5	CASSIDRVGTQYF	TGTGCCAGCAGCATCGACAGGGTTGGGACCCAGTACTTC
15	-	TRBV11-3	-	TRBJ2-3	CASSLTPLSTDTQYF	TGTGCCAGCAGCCTGACCCCACTTAGCACAGATACGCAGTATTTT
13	-	TRBV12-3/TRBV12-4	-	TRBJ2-5	CASSLLGGETQYF	TGTGCCAGCAGTTTACTGGGAGGAGAGACCCAGTACTTC
15	-	TRBV29-1	-	TRBJ2-7	CTQGGVPSRSYEQYF	TGCACCCAAGGGGGGGTACCCTCTCGCTCCTACGAGCAGTACTTC
13	TRBD1	TRBV18	-	TRBJ1-1	CASSPTGATEAFF	TGTGCCAGCTCACCGACAGGGGCCACTGAAGCTTTCTTT
15	TRBD1	TRBV10-3	-	TRBJ1-6	CAINQGQGGNSPLHF	TGTGCCATCAACCAGGGACAGGGAGGGAATTCACCCCTCCACTTT
15	TRBD2	TRBV11-3	-	TRBJ2-7	CASSLRGTSGYEQYF	TGTGCCAGCAGCTTGCGGGGGACTAGCGGCTACGAGCAGTACTTC
14	-	TRBV2	-	TRBJ2-3	CASSADRSTDTQYF	TGTGCCAGCAGTGCAGACAGAAGCACAGATACGCAGTATTTT
15	-	TRBV28	-	TRBJ2-3	CASSERTTLTDTQYF	TGTGCCAGCAGTGAGAGAACCACCCTCACAGATACGCAGTATTTT
17	TRBD2	TRBV15	once	TRBJ2-3	CATSRHMGLANTDTQYF	TGTGCCACCAGCAGACACATGGGACTAGCGAACACAGATACGCAGTATTTT
13	-	TRBV19	-	TRBJ1-1	CASSLTRNTEAFF	TGTGCCAGTAGCCTAACCCGGAACACTGAAGCTTTCTTT
12	-	TRBV7-9	-	TRBJ1-2	CASSTSLYGYTF	TGTGCCAGCAGCACCTCTCTTTATGGCTACACCTTC
15	TRBD2	TRBV4-3	-	TRBJ2-1	CASSQDSGRWNEQFF	TGCGCCAGCAGCCAAGATAGCGGGAGATGGAATGAGCAGTTCTTC
13	-	TRBV2	-	TRBJ2-7	CASSGPGPYEQYF	TGTGCCAGCAGTGGGCCGGGCCCCTACGAGCAGTACTTC
16	TRBD2	TRBV3-1/TRBV3-2	-	TRBJ2-1	CASSQGLAGGYNEQFF	TGTGCCAGCAGCCAGGGACTAGCGGGGGGCTACAATGAGCAGTTCTTC
18	-	TRBV2	-	TRBJ1-1	CASEQFFAAAFMNTEAFF	TGTGCCAGCGAGCAGTTTTTCGCGGCCGCGTTCATGAACACTGAAGCTTTCTTT
14	TRBD2	TRBV5-1	-	TRBJ2-7	CASSFSGGAYEQYF	TGCGCCAGCAGCTTTAGCGGGGGCGCCTACGAGCAGTACTTC
13	-	TRBV30	-	TRBJ1-1	CAWTSGFSTEAFF	TGTGCCTGGACCTCAGGGTTTAGCACTGAAGCTTTCTTT
15	-	TRBV5-5	-	TRBJ1-5	CASSLNGESNQPQHF	TGTGCCAGCAGCTTGAACGGGGAAAGCAATCAGCCCCAGCATTTT
11	-	TRBV20-1	-	TRBJ1-1	CSATRSGEAFF	TGCAGTGCTACCCGCTCCGGTGAAGCTTTCTTT
16	-	TRBV7-8	once	TRBJ2-3	CASSLYSWGGKDTQYF	TGTGCCAGCAGCTTATATTCGTGGGGGGGCAAAGATACGCAGTATTTT
12	-	TRBV19	-	TRBJ1-5	CASSMANQPQHF	TGTGCCAGTAGTATGGCAAATCAGCCCCAGCATTTT
14	TRBD1	TRBV2	-	TRBJ2-1	CASSGQGVYNEQFF	TGTGCCAGCAGTGGACAGGGGGTCTACAATGAGCAGTTCTTC
14	-	TRBV6-5	-	TRBJ1-1	CASGFATMNTEAFF	TGTGCCAGCGGATTCGCGACTATGAACACTGAAGCTTTCTTT
15	-	TRBV28	-	TRBJ2-7	CASTPRGQGYNEQYF	TGTGCCAGCACCCCCCGCGGGCAGGGATACAACGAGCAGTACTTC